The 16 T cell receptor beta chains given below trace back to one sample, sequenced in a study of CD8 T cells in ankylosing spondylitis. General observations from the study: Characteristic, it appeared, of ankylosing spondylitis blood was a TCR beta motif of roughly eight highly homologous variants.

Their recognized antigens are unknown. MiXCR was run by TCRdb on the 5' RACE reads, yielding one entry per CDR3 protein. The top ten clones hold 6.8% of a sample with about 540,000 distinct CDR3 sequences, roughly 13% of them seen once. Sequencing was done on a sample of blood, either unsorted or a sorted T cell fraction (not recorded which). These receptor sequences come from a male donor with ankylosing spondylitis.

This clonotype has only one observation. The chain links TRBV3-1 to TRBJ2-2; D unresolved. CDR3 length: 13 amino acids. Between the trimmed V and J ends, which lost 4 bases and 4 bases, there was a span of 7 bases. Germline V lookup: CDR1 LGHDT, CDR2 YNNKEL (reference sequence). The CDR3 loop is CASSRPPTGELFF. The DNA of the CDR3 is TGTGCCAGCAGCCGCCCACCCACCGGGGAGCTGTTTTTT.

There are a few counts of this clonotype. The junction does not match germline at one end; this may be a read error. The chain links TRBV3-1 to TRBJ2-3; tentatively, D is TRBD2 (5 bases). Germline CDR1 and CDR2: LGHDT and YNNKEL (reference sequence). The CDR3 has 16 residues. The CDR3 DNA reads TGTGCCAGCAGGCAAGGACTTTCGCTAGGCGCAGATACGCAGTATTTT. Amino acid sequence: CASRQGLSLGADTQYF.

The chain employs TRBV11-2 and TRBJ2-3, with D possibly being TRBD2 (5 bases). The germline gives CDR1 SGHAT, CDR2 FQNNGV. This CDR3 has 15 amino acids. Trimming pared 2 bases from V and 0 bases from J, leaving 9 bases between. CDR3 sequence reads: CASSLIRTSTDTQYF. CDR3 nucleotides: TGTGCCAGCAGCTTAATCCGGACTAGCACAGATACGCAGTATTTT.

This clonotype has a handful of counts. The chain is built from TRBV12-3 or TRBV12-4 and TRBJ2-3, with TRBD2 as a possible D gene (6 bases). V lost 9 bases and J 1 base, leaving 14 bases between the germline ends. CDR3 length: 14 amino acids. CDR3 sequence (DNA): TGTGCCAGTTACTCCGGGAGCCGCACAGATACGCAGTATTTT. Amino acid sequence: CASYSGSRTDTQYF.

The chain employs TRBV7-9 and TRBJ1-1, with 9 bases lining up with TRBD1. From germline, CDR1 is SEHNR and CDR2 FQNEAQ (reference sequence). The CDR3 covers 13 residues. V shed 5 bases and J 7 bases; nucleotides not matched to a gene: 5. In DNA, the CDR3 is TGTGCCAGCAGCCCGGGGACAGGGATTGAAGCTTTCTTT. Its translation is CASSPGTGIEAFF.

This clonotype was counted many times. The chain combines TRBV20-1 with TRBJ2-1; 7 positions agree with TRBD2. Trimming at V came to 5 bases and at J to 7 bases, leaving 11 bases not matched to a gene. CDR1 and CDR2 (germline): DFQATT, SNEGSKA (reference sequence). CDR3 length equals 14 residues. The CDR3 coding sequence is TGCAGTGCTTCCACGGCGGGAGTATTTAATGAGCAGTTCTTC. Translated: CSASTAGVFNEQFF.

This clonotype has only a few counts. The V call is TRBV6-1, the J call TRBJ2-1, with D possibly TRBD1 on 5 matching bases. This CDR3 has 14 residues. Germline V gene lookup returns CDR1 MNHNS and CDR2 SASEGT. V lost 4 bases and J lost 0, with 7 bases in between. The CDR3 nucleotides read TGTGCCAGCAGTGTAAGGGGCTCCTACAATGAGCAGTTCTTC. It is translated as CASSVRGSYNEQFF.

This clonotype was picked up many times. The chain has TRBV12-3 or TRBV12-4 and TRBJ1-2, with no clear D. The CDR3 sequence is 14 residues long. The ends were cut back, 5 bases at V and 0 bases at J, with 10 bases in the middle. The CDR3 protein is CASSPDTTNYGYTF. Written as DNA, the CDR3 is TGTGCCAGCAGTCCCGATACAACTAACTATGGCTACACCTTC.

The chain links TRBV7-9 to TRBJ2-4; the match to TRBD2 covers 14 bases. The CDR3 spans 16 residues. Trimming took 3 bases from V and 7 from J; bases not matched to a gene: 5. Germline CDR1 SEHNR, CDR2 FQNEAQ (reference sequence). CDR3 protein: CASSFRTSGRRNIQYF. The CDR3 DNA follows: TGTGCCAGCAGCTTCCGGACTAGCGGGAGGAGGAACATTCAGTACTTC.

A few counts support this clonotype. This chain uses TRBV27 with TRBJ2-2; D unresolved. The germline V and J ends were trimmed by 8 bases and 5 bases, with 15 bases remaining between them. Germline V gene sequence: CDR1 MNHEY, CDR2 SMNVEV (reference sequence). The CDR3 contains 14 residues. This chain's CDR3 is CASANIGRTGELFF. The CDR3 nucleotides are TGTGCCAGCGCGAATATCGGACGGACCGGGGAGCTGTTTTTT.

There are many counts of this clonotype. CDR3 region: CASSSPQGGNEQYV. CDR3 sequence (DNA): TGTGCCAGCAGCTCCCCGCAGGGGGGCAACGAGCAGTACGTC. The rearrangement uses TRBV27 and TRBJ2-7, with a tentative D call TRBD1 (7 bases). Germline CDR1 MNHEY, CDR2 SMNVEV (reference sequence). The CDR3 covers 14 residues. Trimming stripped 6 bases from V and 5 bases from J, with 17 bases between.

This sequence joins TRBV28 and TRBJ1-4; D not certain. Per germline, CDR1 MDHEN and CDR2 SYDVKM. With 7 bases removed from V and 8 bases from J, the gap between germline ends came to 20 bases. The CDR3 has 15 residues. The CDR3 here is CASIGAPGRGEKLFF. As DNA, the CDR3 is TGTGCCAGCATCGGCGCTCCCGGCCGTGGAGAAAAACTGTTTTTT.

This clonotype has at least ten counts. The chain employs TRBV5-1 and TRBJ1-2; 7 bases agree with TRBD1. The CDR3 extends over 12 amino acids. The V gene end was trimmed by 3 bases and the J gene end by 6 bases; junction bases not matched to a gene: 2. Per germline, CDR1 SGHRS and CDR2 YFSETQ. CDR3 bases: TGCGCCAGCAGCTCAGACAGGGATGGCTACACCTTC. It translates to CASSSDRDGYTF.

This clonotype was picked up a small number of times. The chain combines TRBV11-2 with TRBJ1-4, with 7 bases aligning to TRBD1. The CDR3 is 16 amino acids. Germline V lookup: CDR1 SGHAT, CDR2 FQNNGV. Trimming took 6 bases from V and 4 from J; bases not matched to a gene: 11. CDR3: CASRPSRDRDNEKLFF. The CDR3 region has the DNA TGTGCCAGCAGACCTTCCAGGGACAGAGATAATGAAAAACTGTTTTTT.

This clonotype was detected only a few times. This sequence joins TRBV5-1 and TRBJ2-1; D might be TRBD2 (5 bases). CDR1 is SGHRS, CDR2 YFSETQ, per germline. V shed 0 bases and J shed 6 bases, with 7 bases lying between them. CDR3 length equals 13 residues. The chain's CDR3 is CASSLAEGNEQFF. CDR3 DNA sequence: TGCGCCAGCAGCTTGGCCGAGGGCAATGAGCAGTTCTTC.

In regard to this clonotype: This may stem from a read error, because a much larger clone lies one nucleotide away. CDR3 region: CAIIKGQGYNEQFF. The CDR3 region has the DNA TGTGCCATCATTAAGGGACAGGGCTACAATGAGCAGTTCTTC. The rearrangement uses TRBV10-3 and TRBJ2-1, with TRBD1 matching over 9 bases. CDR1 and CDR2 (germline): ENHRY, SYGVKD. V was pared by 7 bases and J by 3 bases, with 4 bases of the junction left unmatched. This CDR3 is 14 amino acids long.